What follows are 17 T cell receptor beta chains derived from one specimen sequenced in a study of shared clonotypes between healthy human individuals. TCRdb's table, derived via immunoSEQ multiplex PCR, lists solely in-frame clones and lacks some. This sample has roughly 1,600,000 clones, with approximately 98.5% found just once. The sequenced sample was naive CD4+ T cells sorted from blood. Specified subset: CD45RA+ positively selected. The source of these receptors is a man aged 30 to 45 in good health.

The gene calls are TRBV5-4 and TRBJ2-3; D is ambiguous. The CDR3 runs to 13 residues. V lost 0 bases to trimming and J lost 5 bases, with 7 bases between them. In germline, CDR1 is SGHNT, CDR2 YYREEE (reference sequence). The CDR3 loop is CASSLEAKDTQYF. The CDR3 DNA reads TGTGCCAGCAGCTTGGAGGCTAAAGATACGCAGTATTTT.

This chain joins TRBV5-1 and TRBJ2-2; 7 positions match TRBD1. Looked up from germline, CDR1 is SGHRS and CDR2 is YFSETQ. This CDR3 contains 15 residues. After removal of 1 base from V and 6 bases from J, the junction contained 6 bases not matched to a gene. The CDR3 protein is CASSLKGASAGELFF. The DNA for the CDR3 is TGCGCCAGCAGCTTGAAGGGGGCGTCGGCCGGGGAGCTGTTTTTT.

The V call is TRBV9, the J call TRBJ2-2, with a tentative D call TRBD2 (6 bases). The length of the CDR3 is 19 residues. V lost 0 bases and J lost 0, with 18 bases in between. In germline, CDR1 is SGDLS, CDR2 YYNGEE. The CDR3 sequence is CASSVATPARGANTGELFF. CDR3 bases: TGTGCCAGCAGCGTAGCTACCCCAGCTCGCGGGGCGAACACCGGGGAGCTGTTTTTT.

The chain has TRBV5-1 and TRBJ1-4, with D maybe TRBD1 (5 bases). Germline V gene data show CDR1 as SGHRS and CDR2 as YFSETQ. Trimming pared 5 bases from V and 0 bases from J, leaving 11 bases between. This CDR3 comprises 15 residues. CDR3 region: CASSRDVATNEKLFF. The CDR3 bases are TGCGCCAGCAGTCGGGACGTTGCAACTAATGAAAAACTGTTTTTT.

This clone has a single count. The CDR3 region is CASSFLRQADGYTF. The CDR3 region has the DNA TGTGCCAGCAGCTTTCTGAGACAGGCAGATGGCTACACCTTC. The chain combines TRBV11-2 with TRBJ1-2; D might be TRBD1 (6 bases). Germline loops: CDR1 SGHAT, CDR2 FQNNGV. The CDR3 length is 14 residues. V was cut by 3 bases and J by 6 bases, with 14 bases left in between.

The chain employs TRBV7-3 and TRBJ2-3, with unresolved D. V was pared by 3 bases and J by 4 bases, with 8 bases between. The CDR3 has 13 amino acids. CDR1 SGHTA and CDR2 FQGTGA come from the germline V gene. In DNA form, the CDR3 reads TGTGCCAGCAGCTTCCAAACGGCAGATACGCAGTATTTT. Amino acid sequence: CASSFQTADTQYF.

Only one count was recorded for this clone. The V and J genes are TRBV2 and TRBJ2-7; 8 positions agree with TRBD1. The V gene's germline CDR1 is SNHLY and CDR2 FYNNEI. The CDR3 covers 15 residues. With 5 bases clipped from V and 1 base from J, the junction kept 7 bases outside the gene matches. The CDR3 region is CASSYQGAISYEQYF. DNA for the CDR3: TGTGCCAGCAGTTATCAGGGGGCAATTTCCTACGAGCAGTACTTC.

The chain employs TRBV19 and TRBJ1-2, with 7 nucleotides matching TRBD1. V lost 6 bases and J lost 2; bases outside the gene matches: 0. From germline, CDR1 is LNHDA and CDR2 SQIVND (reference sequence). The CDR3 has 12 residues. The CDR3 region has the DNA TGTGCCAGTAGGACAGGGAACTATGGCTACACCTTC. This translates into CASRTGNYGYTF.

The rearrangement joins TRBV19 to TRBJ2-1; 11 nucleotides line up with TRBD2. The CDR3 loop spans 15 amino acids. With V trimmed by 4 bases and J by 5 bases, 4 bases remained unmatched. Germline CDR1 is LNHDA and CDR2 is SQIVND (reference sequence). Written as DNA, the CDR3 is TGTGCCAGTAGTAGAGTAGCGGGAGGGGACAATGAGCAGTTCTTC. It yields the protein CASSRVAGGDNEQFF.

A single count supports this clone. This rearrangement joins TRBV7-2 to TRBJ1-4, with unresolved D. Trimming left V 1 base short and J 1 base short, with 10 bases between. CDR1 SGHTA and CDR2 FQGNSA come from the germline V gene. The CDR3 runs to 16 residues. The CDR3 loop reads CASSLDGSRTNEKLFF. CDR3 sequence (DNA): TGTGCCAGCAGCTTAGACGGCAGCAGAACTAATGAAAAACTGTTTTTT.

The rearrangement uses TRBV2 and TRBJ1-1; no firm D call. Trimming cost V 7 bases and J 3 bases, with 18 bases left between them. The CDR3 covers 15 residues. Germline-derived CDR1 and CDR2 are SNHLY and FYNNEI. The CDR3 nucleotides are TGTGCCAGCACTCCGACGTCCTCCGGGGACACTGAAGCTTTCTTT. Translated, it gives CASTPTSSGDTEAFF.

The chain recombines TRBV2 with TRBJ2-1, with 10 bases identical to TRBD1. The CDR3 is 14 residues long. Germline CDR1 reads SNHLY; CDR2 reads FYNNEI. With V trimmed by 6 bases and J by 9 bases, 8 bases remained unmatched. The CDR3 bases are TGTGCCAGCAGGAGGACAGGGGGGCTTGGTGAGCAGTTCTTC. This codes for CASRRTGGLGEQFF.

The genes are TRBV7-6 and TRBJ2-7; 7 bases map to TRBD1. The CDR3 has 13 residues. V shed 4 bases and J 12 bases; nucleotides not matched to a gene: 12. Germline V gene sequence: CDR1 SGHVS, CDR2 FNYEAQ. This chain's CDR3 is CASSSLLGGLWYF. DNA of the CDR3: TGTGCCAGCAGCTCTTTACTAGGGGGCCTATGGTACTTC.

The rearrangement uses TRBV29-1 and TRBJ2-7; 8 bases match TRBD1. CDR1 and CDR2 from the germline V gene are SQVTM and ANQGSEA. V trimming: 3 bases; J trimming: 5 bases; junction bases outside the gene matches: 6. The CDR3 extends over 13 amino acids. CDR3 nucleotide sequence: TGCAGCGTTGACGACAGGGGCGGAGACGAGCAGTACTTC. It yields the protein CSVDDRGGDEQYF.

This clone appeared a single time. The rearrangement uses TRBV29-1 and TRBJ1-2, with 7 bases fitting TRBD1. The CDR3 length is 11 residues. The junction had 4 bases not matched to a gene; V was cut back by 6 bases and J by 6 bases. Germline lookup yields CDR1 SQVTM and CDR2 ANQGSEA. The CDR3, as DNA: TGCAGCGTGGGACAGAACAATGGCTACACCTTC. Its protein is CSVGQNNGYTF.

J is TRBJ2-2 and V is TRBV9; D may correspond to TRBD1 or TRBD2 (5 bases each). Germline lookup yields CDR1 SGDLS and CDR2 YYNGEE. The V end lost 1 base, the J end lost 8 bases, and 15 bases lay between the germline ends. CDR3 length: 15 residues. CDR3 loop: CASSVTGALWGELFF. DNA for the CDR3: TGTGCCAGCAGCGTAACCGGGGCCTTGTGGGGGGAGCTGTTTTTT.

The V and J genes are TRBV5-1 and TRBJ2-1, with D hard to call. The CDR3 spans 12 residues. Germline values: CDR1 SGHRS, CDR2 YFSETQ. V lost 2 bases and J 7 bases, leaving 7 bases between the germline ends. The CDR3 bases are TGCGCCAGCAGCTTCCTAGATAATGAGCAGTTCTTC. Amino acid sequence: CASSFLDNEQFF. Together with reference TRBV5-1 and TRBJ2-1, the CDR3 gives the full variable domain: KAGVTQTPRYLIKTRGQQVTLSCSPISGHRSVSWYQQTPGQGLQFLFEYFSETQRNKGNFPGRFSGRQFSNSRSEMNVSTLELGDSALYLCASSFLDNEQFFGPGTRLTVL.